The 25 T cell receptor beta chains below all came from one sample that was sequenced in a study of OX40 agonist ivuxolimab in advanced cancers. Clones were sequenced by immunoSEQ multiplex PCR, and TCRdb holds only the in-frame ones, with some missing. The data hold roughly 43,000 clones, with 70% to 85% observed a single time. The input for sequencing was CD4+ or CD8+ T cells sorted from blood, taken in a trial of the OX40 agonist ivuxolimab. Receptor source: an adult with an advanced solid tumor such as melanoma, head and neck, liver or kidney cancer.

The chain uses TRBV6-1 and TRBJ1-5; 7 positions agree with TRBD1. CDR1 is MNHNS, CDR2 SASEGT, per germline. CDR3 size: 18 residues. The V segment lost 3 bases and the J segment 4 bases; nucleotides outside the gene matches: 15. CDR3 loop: CASSEGRWTGHENQPQHF. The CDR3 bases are TGTGCCAGCAGTGAGGGTCGGTGGACAGGTCATGAGAATCAGCCCCAGCATTTT.

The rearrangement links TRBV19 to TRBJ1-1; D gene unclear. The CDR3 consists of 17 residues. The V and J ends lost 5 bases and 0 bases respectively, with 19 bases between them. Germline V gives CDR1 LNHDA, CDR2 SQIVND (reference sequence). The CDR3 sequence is CASSPGRSTRMNTEAFF. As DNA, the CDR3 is TGTGCCAGTAGTCCCGGACGGTCTACGAGAATGAACACTGAAGCTTTCTTT.

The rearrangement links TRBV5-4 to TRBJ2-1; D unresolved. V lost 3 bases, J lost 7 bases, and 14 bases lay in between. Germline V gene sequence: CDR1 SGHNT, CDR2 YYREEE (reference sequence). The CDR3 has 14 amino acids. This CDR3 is CASSSEYSNNEQFF. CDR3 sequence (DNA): TGTGCCAGCAGCTCAGAATACAGTAATAATGAGCAGTTCTTC.

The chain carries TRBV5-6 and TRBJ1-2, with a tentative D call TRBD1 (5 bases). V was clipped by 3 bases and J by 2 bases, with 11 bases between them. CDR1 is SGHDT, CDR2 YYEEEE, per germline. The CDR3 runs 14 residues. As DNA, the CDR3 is TGTGCCAGCAGCTCGGGGACGGCGAACTATGGCTACACCTTC. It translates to CASSSGTANYGYTF.

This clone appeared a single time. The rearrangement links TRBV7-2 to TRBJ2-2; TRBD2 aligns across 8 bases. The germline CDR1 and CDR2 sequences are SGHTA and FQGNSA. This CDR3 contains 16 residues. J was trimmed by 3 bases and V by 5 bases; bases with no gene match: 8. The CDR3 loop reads CASSPRTSYHTGELFF. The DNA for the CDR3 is TGTGCCAGCAGCCCCAGGACTAGCTACCACACCGGGGAGCTGTTTTTT.

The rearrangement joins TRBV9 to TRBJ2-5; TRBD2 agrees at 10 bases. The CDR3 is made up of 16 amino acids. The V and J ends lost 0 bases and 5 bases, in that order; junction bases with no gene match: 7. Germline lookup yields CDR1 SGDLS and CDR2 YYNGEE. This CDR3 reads CASSVASGGAWETQYF. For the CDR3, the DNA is TGTGCCAGCAGCGTAGCAAGCGGGGGGGCCTGGGAGACCCAGTACTTC.

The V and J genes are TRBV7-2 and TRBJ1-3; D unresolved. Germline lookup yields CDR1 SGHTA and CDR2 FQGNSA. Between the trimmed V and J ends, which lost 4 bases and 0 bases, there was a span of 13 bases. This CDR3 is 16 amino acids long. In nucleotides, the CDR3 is TGTGCCAGCAGCTCTTGGGCCCTCGACTCTGGAAACACCATATATTTT. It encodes CASSSWALDSGNTIYF.

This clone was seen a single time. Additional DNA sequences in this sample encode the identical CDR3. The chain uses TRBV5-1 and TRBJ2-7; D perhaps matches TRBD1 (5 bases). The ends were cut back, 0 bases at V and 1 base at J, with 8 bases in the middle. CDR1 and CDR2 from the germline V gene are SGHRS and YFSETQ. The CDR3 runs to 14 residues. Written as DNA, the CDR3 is TGCGCCAGCAGCTTGGAGGGGTTTTCCTACGAGCAGTACTTC. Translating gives CASSLEGFSYEQYF.

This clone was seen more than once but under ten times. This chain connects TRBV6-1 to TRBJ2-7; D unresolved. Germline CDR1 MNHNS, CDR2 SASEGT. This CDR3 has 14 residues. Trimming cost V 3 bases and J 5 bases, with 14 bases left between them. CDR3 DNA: TGTGCCAGCAGTGAGATCTGGGGTCTCAACGAGCAGTACTTC. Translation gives CASSEIWGLNEQYF.

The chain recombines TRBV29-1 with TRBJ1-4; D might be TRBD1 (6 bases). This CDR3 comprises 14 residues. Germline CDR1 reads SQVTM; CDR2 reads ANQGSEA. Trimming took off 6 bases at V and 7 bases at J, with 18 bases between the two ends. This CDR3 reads CSVLDRLQGEKLFF. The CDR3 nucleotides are TGCAGCGTCCTCGACAGGCTCCAGGGTGAAAAACTGTTTTTT.

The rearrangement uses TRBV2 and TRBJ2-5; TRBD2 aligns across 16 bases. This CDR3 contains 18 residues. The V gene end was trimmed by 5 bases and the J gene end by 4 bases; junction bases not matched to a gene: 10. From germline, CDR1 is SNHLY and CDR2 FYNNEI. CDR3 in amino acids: CASSTGTSGGALGETQYF. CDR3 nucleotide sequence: TGTGCCAGCAGTACCGGGACTAGCGGGGGGGCCCTCGGAGAGACCCAGTACTTC.

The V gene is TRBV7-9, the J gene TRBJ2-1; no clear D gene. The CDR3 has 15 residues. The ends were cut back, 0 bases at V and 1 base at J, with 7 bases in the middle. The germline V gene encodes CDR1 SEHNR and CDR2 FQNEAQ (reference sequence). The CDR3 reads CASSLAGLSYNEQFF. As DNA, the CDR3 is TGTGCCAGCAGCTTAGCAGGGCTGTCCTACAATGAGCAGTTCTTC.

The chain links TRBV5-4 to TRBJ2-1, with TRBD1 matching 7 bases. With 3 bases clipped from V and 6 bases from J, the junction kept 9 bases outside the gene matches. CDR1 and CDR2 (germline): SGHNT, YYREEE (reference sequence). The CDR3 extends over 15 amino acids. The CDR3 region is CASSSKQGTGNEQFF. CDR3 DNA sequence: TGTGCCAGCAGCTCGAAACAGGGGACGGGCAATGAGCAGTTCTTC.

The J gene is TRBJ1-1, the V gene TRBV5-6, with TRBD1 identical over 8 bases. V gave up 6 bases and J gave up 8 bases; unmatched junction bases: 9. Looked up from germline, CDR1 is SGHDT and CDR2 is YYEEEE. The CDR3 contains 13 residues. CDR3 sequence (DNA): TGTGCCAGCACCCTACCAGGGGGCTTAGAAGCTTTCTTT. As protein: CASTLPGGLEAFF.

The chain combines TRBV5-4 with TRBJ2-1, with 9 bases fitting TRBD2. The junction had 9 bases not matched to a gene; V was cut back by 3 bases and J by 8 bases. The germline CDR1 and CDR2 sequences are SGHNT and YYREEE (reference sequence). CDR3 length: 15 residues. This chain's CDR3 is CASSSTSGFRDEQFF. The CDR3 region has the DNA TGTGCCAGCAGCTCTACTAGCGGGTTTCGGGATGAGCAGTTCTTC.

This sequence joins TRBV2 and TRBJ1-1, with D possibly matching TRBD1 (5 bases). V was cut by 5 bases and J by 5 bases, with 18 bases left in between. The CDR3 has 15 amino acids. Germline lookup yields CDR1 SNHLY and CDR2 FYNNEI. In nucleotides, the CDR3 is TGTGCCAGCAGTTTAAGAGGACACGCCGGGACTGAAGCTTTCTTT. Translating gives CASSLRGHAGTEAFF.

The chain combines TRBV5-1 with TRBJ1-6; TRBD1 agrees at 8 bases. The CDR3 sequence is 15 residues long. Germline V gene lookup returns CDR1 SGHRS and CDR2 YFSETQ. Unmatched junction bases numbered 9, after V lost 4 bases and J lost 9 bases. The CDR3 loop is CASSPKGQGGSPLHF. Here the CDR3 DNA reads TGCGCCAGCAGCCCCAAAGGACAGGGAGGTTCACCCCTCCACTTT.

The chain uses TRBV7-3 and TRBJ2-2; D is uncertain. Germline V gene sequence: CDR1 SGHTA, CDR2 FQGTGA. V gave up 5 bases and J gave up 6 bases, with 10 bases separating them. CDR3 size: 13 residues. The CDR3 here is CASSPTQSGELFF. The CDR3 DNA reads TGTGCCAGCAGCCCCACCCAGTCCGGGGAGCTGTTTTTT.

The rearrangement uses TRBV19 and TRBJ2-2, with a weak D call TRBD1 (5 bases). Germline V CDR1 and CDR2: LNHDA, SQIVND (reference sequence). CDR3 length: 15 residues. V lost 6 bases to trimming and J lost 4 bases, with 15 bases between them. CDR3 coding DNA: TGTGCCAGTAGCTTCGCAGGGTCGGGCACCGGGGAGCTGTTTTTT. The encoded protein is CASSFAGSGTGELFF.

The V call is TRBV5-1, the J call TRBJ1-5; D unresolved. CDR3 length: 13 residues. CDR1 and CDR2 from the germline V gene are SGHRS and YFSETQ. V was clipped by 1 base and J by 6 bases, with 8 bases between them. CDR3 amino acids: CASSLSGSQPQHF. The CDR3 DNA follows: TGCGCCAGCAGCTTGTCGGGGAGTCAGCCCCAGCATTTT.

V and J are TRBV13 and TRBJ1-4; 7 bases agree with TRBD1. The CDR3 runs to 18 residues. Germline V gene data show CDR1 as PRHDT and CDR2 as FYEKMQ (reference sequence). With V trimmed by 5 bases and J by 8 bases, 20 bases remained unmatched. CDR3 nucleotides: TGTGCCAGCAGCGCCCTTGGGTTTTCGGGACAGATGGAAGAAAAACTGTTTTTT. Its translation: CASSALGFSGQMEEKLFF.

The CDR3: CASSQPTGGDTIYF. CDR3 DNA: TGTGCCAGCAGCCAACCGACAGGGGGAGACACCATATATTTT. The genes are TRBV4-2 and TRBJ1-3, with TRBD1 matching 9 bases. Germline trimming cut 2 bases from V and 8 bases from J; bases unmatched to any gene: 4. CDR3 length: 14 amino acids. Per germline, CDR1 LGHNA and CDR2 YNFKEQ.

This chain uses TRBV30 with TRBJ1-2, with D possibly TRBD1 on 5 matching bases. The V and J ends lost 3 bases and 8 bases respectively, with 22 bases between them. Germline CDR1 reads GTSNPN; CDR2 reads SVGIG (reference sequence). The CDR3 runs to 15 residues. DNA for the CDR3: TGTGCCTGGAGGGCTTCGGAGGTCTGGGGCGTGGGCTACACCTTC. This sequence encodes CAWRASEVWGVGYTF.

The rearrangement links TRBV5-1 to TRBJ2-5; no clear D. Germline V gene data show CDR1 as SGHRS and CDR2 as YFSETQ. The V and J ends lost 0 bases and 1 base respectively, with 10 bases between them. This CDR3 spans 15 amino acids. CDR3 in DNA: TGCGCCAGCAGCTTGGCCATTGGGTCCCAAGAGACCCAGTACTTC. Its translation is CASSLAIGSQETQYF.

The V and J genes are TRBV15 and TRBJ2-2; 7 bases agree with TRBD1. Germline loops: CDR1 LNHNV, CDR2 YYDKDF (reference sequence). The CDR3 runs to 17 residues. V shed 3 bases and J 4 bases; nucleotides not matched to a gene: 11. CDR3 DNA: TGTGCCACCAGCAGGCCCTCCGGGACAGCTCTCACCGGGGAGCTGTTTTTT. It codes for CATSRPSGTALTGELFF.